This T cell receptor beta chain is drawn from a study of OX40 agonist ivuxolimab in advanced cancers. Study at large: One hepatocellular carcinoma and a couple of cutaneous melanoma patients partially responded.

TCRdb's copy holds only in-frame clones and misses some; the assay was immunoSEQ multiplex PCR. In the table there are roughly 57,000 clones, about 81% of which are singletons. Points from the study as a whole: Mean expanded clone counts were higher in CD8+ than CD4+ T cells.

This clone was detected a few times. What it recognizes is unknown. Looked up from germline, CDR1 is SGHRS and CDR2 is YFSETQ. Trimming cost V 4 bases and J 6 bases; bases outside gene matches: 9. The CDR3 sequence is 15 residues long. The rearrangement uses TRBV5-1 and TRBJ2-4, with 8 bases aligning to TRBD1. The sample was CD4+ or CD8+ T cells sorted from blood, taken in a trial of the OX40 agonist ivuxolimab. The sequence was obtained from an adult with an advanced solid tumor such as melanoma, head and neck, liver or kidney cancer. This CDR3 is CASSTLGTGGNIQYF. CDR3 in DNA: TGCGCCAGCAGCACACTCGGGACAGGAGGAAACATTCAGTACTTC.